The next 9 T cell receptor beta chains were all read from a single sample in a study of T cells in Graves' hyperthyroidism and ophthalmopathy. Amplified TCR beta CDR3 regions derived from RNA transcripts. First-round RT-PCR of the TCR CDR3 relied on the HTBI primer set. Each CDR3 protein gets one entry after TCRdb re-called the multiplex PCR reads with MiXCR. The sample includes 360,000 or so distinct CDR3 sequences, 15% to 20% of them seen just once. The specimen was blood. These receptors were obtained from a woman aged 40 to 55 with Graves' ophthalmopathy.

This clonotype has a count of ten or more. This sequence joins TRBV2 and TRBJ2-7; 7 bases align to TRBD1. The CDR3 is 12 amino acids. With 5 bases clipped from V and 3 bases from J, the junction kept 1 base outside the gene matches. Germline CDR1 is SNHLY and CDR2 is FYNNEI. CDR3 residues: CASSNRGYEQYF. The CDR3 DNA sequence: TGTGCCAGCAGTAACAGGGGCTACGAGCAGTACTTC.

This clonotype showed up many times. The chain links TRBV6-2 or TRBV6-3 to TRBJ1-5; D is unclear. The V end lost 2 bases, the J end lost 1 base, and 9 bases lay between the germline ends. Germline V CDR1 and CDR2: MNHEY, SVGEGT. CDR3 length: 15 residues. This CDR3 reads CASSYRGLSNQPQHF. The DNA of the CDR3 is TGTGCCAGCAGTTACCGGGGATTGAGCAATCAGCCCCAGCATTTT.

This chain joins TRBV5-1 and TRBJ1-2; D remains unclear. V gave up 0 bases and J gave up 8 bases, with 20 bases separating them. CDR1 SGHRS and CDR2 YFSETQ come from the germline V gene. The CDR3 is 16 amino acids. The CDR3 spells CASSLGTSDARKGYTF. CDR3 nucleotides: TGCGCCAGCAGCTTGGGAACTAGCGACGCGAGGAAAGGCTACACCTTC.

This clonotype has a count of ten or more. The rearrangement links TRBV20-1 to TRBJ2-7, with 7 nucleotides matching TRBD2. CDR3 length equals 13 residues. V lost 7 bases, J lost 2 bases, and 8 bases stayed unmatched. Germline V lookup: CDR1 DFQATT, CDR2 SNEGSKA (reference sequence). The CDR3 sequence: CSVRRESAYEQYF. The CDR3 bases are TGCAGTGTTCGGCGGGAGTCTGCCTACGAGCAGTACTTC.

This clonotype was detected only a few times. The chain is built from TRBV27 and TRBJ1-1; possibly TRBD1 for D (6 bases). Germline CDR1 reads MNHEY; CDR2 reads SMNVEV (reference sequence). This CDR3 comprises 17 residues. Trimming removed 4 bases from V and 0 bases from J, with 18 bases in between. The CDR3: CASSYGTPTLMNTEAFF. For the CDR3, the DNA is TGTGCCAGCAGTTACGGGACACCAACCCTAATGAACACTGAAGCTTTCTTT.

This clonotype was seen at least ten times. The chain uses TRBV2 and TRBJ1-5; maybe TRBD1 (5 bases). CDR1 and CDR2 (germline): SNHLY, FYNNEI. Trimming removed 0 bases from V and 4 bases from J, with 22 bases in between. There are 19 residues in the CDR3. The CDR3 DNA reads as TGTGCCAGCAGTGAAGCGCTTTTTCGAGGGGAACCGGGGAATCAGCCCCAGCATTTT. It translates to CASSEALFRGEPGNQPQHF.

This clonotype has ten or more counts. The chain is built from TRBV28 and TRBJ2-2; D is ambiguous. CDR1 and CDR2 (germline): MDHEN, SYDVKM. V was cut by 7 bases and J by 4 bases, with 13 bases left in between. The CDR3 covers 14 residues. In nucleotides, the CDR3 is TGTGCCAGCACCATAGCTCGGCCCACCGGGGAGCTGTTTTTT. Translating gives CASTIARPTGELFF.

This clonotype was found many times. This CDR3 is CSARETTKNIQYF. The CDR3 DNA reads TGCAGTGCTAGAGAGACGACCAAAAACATTCAGTACTTC. The chain carries TRBV20-1 and TRBJ2-4; D unresolved. The CDR3 sequence is 13 residues long. The V and J ends lost 0 bases and 2 bases respectively, with 5 bases between them. Germline assignment: CDR1 DFQATT and CDR2 SNEGSKA (reference sequence).

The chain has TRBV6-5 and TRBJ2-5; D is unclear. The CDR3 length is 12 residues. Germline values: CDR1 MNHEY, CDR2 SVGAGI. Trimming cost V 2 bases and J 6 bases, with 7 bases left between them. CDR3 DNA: TGTGCCAGCAGTTACGGCGGAAAGACCCAGTACTTC. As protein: CASSYGGKTQYF.